One sample yielded the 12 T cell receptor beta chains listed below, sequenced in a study of blood T cell repertoires in COVID-19. Assay used: immunoSEQ multiplex PCR; TCRdb lists only in-frame clones, some missing. The sample lists hundreds of thousands of clones; less than 90% were seen once. Sequenced sample: peripheral blood. The receptors come from a woman aged 45-60 years with acute or convalescent COVID-19.

The chain has TRBV15 and TRBJ2-3; D is ambiguous. Between the trimmed V and J ends, which lost 4 bases and 7 bases, there was a span of 9 bases. The CDR3 is 12 residues long. The germline CDR1 and CDR2 sequences are LNHNV and YYDKDF (reference sequence). The CDR3 DNA reads as TGTGCCACCAGCACTAGAGCGAATACGCAGTATTTT. It translates to CATSTRANTQYF.

The rearrangement joins TRBV5-6 to TRBJ2-5, with 11 bases aligning to TRBD1. CDR3 length equals 15 residues. Germline values: CDR1 SGHDT, CDR2 YYEEEE. V was clipped by 2 bases and J by 4 bases; unmatched bases: 4. CDR3: CASSFGQGARETQYF. CDR3 DNA: TGTGCCAGCAGCTTCGGACAGGGGGCAAGAGAGACCCAGTACTTC.

The chain has TRBV30 and TRBJ1-2; 11 nucleotides align to TRBD1. Germline V gene data show CDR1 as GTSNPN and CDR2 as SVGIG (reference sequence). V gave up 1 base and J gave up 5 bases; unmatched junction bases: 6. CDR3 length equals 15 residues. The CDR3: CAWSAGQGAGYGYTF. The CDR3 DNA sequence: TGTGCCTGGAGTGCCGGACAGGGGGCTGGGTATGGCTACACCTTC.

This clone has just one count. The gene calls are TRBV27 and TRBJ1-2, with D maybe TRBD1 (5 bases). Trimming stripped 2 bases from V and 2 bases from J, with 6 bases between. The CDR3 covers 13 residues. Germline CDR1 is MNHEY and CDR2 is SMNVEV (reference sequence). The CDR3 bases are TGTGCCAGCAGTTTAAAGGGGAACTATGGCTACACCTTC. The encoded protein is CASSLKGNYGYTF.

The table lists this clone with a count of one. The V call is TRBV7-9, the J call TRBJ2-1, with TRBD2 matching 8 bases. This CDR3 is built from 19 residues. After removal of 1 base from V and 0 bases from J, the junction contained 11 bases not matched to a gene. Germline CDR1 is SEHNR and CDR2 is FQNEAQ (reference sequence). CDR3 sequence reads: CASSLVRGGSGISYNEQFF. In DNA, the CDR3 is TGTGCCAGCAGCTTAGTTCGGGGGGGTAGCGGAATCTCCTACAATGAGCAGTTCTTC.

The chain has TRBV27 and TRBJ2-5, with D possibly being TRBD2 (6 bases). The germline gives CDR1 MNHEY, CDR2 SMNVEV (reference sequence). V was clipped by 3 bases and J by 1 base, with 15 bases between them. The CDR3 loop spans 16 amino acids. CDR3: CASSFGRVRGQETQYF. The CDR3 DNA follows: TGTGCCAGCAGTTTTGGTAGGGTGCGGGGCCAAGAGACCCAGTACTTC.

The chain employs TRBV29-1 and TRBJ2-5; 8 nucleotides align to TRBD1. Germline CDR1 SQVTM, CDR2 ANQGSEA. The length of the CDR3 is 12 residues. J was trimmed by 2 bases and V by 8 bases; bases with no gene match: 4. The CDR3 nucleotides read TGCAGCATCAGACAGGGGCAAGAGACCCAGTACTTC. It codes for CSIRQGQETQYF.

This clone was counted once. This chain joins TRBV7-8 and TRBJ1-1; D is unclear. The CDR3 consists of 14 residues. CDR1 is SGHVS and CDR2 is FQNEAQ in the germline V gene. Deletions cut 6 bases from V and 5 bases from J, with 16 bases between. The CDR3 loop is CASSSDSGWTEAFF. DNA for the CDR3: TGTGCCAGCAGTTCAGACTCCGGGTGGACTGAAGCTTTCTTT.

The genes are TRBV7-9 and TRBJ2-7, with D unclear. This CDR3 contains 12 residues. In germline, CDR1 is SEHNR, CDR2 FQNEAQ (reference sequence). Between the trimmed V and J ends, which lost 1 base and 4 bases, there was a span of 5 bases. The CDR3, as DNA: TGTGCCAGCAGCTTAGTCGGGTACGAGCAGTACTTC. Its translation is CASSLVGYEQYF.

The chain recombines TRBV9 with TRBJ1-1; D remains unclear. CDR1 is SGDLS and CDR2 is YYNGEE in the germline V gene. The V gene lost 7 bases and the J gene lost 4 bases, with 17 bases spanning the gap. CDR3 size: 14 residues. The CDR3 nucleotides read TGTGCCAGCGGGGAGGTTGGGCTAGGCACTGAAGCTTTCTTT. It is translated as CASGEVGLGTEAFF.

The chain joins TRBV7-2 to TRBJ1-3; D not resolved. The CDR3 is 16 amino acids. V was cut by 3 bases and J by 0 bases, with 12 bases left in between. In germline, CDR1 is SGHTA, CDR2 FQGNSA. For the CDR3, the DNA is TGTGCCAGCAGCTTGGTTGCAGGTGACTCTGGAAACACCATATATTTT. It is translated as CASSLVAGDSGNTIYF.

V is TRBV7-6 and J is TRBJ2-3; 12 positions match TRBD2. From germline, CDR1 is SGHVS and CDR2 FNYEAQ. V lost 3 bases and J lost 3; bases outside the gene matches: 10. This CDR3 contains 18 residues. This CDR3 reads CASSFPLAGGFITDTQYF. The CDR3 DNA reads TGTGCCAGCAGCTTTCCCCTAGCGGGGGGGTTCATTACAGATACGCAGTATTTT.